The 23 T cell receptor beta chains reported below all come from one sample, sequenced in a study of blood T cell repertoires in COVID-19. TCRdb's copy holds only in-frame clones and misses some; the assay was immunoSEQ multiplex PCR. The sample has 300,000 to 400,000 clones; about 90% are singletons. The sequencing sample was made of peripheral blood. These receptors originate from a woman aged 25 to 39 with COVID-19, enrolled during active disease.

The rearrangement joins TRBV10-3 to TRBJ1-1; 7 nucleotides align to TRBD1. This CDR3 has 17 residues. V was clipped by 2 bases and J by 1 base; unmatched bases: 10. The germline CDR1 and CDR2 sequences are ENHRY and SYGVKD. This chain's CDR3 is CAISEQARGRRNTEAFF. CDR3 bases: TGTGCCATCAGTGAGCAGGCGAGGGGGCGGAGGAACACTGAAGCTTTCTTT.

This clone is categorized as medium-sized. J is TRBJ2-2 and V is TRBV27; TRBD1 agrees at 10 bases. V lost 5 bases to trimming and J lost 7 bases; unmatched junction nucleotides: 7. The CDR3 covers 15 residues. CDR1 and CDR2 (germline): MNHEY, SMNVEV (reference sequence). The DNA of the CDR3 is TGTGCCAGCAGTCTGGGACAGGGGTTGGGCGGGGAGCTGTTTTTT. This gives the protein CASSLGQGLGGELFF.

This chain connects TRBV25-1 to TRBJ1-2, with D unresolved. Trimming stripped 9 bases from V and 3 bases from J, with 14 bases between. This CDR3 has 13 amino acids. Germline CDR1 MGHDK, CDR2 SYGVNS. CDR3 region: CASSLHPDYGYTF. The CDR3 DNA sequence: TGTGCCAGTTCCCTCCACCCGGACTATGGCTACACCTTC.

V gene TRBV15 combines with J gene TRBJ2-4; possible D gene TRBD1, 5 bases. The V and J ends lost 1 base and 7 bases respectively, with 5 bases between them. Germline V gene lookup returns CDR1 LNHNV and CDR2 YYDKDF (reference sequence). CDR3 size: 12 residues. CDR3 residues: CATSRAGNIQYF. For the CDR3, the DNA is TGTGCCACCAGCAGAGCAGGGAACATTCAGTACTTC.

V gene TRBV10-1 combines with J gene TRBJ1-6; TRBD1 matches at 9 bases. J gave up 10 bases and V 6 bases, and 7 bases lay outside the gene matches. This CDR3 region has 14 residues. CDR1 WNHNN and CDR2 SYGVQD come from the germline V gene (reference sequence). This CDR3 is CASSLDRGGSPLHF. The CDR3 coding sequence is TGCGCCAGCAGCCTGGACAGGGGTGGGTCACCCCTCCACTTT.

This sequence joins TRBV6-2 or TRBV6-3 and TRBJ2-5, with TRBD2 identical over 11 bases. J lost 2 bases, V lost 2 bases, and 7 bases had no gene match. In germline, CDR1 is MNHEY, CDR2 SVGEGT. CDR3 length: 17 residues. CDR3 sequence reads: CASSYQQGLAVQETQYF. The DNA for the CDR3 is TGTGCCAGCAGTTACCAACAGGGACTAGCGGTACAAGAGACCCAGTACTTC.

The rearrangement links TRBV13 to TRBJ2-1; 7 bases fit TRBD2. This CDR3 comprises 16 residues. V lost 4 bases, J lost 4 bases, and 10 bases stayed unmatched. CDR1 and CDR2 (germline): PRHDT, FYEKMQ (reference sequence). This CDR3 is CASSSTSLRVYNEQFF. CDR3 coding DNA: TGTGCCAGCAGCTCGACTAGCTTGAGAGTATACAATGAGCAGTTCTTC. The complete variable domain, with remaining parts taken from reference TRBV13 and TRBJ2-1, reads AAGVIQSPRHLIKEKRETATLKCYPIPRHDTVYWYQQGPGQDPQFLISFYEKMQSDKGSIPDRFSAQQFSDYHSELNMSSLELGDSALYFCASSSTSLRVYNEQFFGPGTRLTVL.

The table lists this clone with a few counts. The chain has TRBV11-2 and TRBJ1-1; D is uncertain. The CDR3 is 16 residues long. Germline assignment: CDR1 SGHAT and CDR2 FQNNGV. V was cut by 3 bases and J by 6 bases, with 20 bases left in between. The CDR3 DNA reads TGTGCCAGCAGCTTTCCCCCGTCCGGGAATCGCGCTGAAGCTTTCTTT. This translates into CASSFPPSGNRAEAFF.

J is TRBJ1-2 and V is TRBV7-9, with 8 bases lining up with TRBD1. This CDR3 spans 19 amino acids. The V gene end was trimmed by 5 bases and the J gene end by 2 bases; junction bases not matched to a gene: 19. From germline, CDR1 is SEHNR and CDR2 FQNEAQ (reference sequence). The CDR3 DNA reads as TGTGCCAGCAGCGGTCAGAGGTGGACAGGGCTCGGCTGGAACTATGGCTACACCTTC. It specifies CASSGQRWTGLGWNYGYTF.

The chain couples TRBV10-3 to TRBJ2-3; no reliable D call. The V gene's germline CDR1 is ENHRY and CDR2 SYGVKD. Trimming pared 6 bases from V and 2 bases from J, leaving 12 bases between. CDR3 length: 14 amino acids. CDR3 DNA sequence: TGTGCCATCAGCAAAGCGACGATCACAGATACGCAGTATTTT. This gives the protein CAISKATITDTQYF.

This sequence joins TRBV6-5 and TRBJ1-1; D unclear. Germline CDR1 is MNHEY and CDR2 is SVGAGI. Trimming took off 2 bases at V and 5 bases at J, with 12 bases between the two ends. The CDR3 runs 14 residues. CDR3 loop: CASSYTPARTEAFF. Written as DNA, the CDR3 is TGTGCCAGCAGTTACACCCCAGCGAGAACTGAAGCTTTCTTT.

The chain carries TRBV7-9 and TRBJ1-2; 7 bases are shared with TRBD1. Per germline, CDR1 SEHNR and CDR2 FQNEAQ (reference sequence). The J segment lost 13 bases and the V segment lost 5 bases, leaving 13 bases of the junction unmatched. The CDR3 has 13 residues. Here the CDR3 DNA reads TGTGCCAGCAGCCCGGGGACAGCCATGCTTCCCACCTTC. Translation: CASSPGTAMLPTF.

This sequence joins TRBV6-5 and TRBJ2-3, with D possibly TRBD2 on 6 matching bases. Trimming took 4 bases from V and 6 from J, leaving 14 bases between them. Germline lookup yields CDR1 MNHEY and CDR2 SVGAGI. CDR3 length equals 14 residues. The CDR3 bases are TGTGCCAGCAGTTCCCGGACGGCGGGGGATACGCAGTATTTT. Translated, it gives CASSSRTAGDTQYF.

This clone was observed once. The chain carries TRBV20-1 and TRBJ1-5; D remains ambiguous. V lost 3 bases, J lost 5 bases, and 8 bases lay in between. The CDR3 loop spans 12 amino acids. Germline V CDR1 and CDR2: DFQATT, SNEGSKA (reference sequence). CDR3 DNA sequence: TGCAGTGCTAGTTCGGGAGATCAGCCCCAGCATTTT. It encodes CSASSGDQPQHF.

This chain connects TRBV19 to TRBJ2-5, with 8 nucleotides matching TRBD1. With V trimmed by 4 bases and J by 6 bases, 10 bases remained unmatched. Germline V lookup: CDR1 LNHDA, CDR2 SQIVND (reference sequence). The CDR3 has 15 amino acids. DNA of the CDR3: TGTGCCAGTAGTAATCAGGGGGCGATCTCCCAGACCCAGTACTTC. This codes for CASSNQGAISQTQYF.

The chain joins TRBV24-1 to TRBJ2-1; D gene ambiguous. Germline CDR1 is KGHDR and CDR2 is SFDVKD. The CDR3 runs to 15 residues. V dropped 0 bases and J dropped 3 bases, with 8 bases sitting between them. The CDR3 region is CATSDLSGFYNEQFF. The CDR3 nucleotides are TGTGCCACCAGTGATTTGTCCGGGTTCTACAATGAGCAGTTCTTC.

The chain links TRBV4-3 to TRBJ1-4, with D tentatively TRBD1 (5 bases). The CDR3 consists of 16 residues. Germline lookup yields CDR1 LGHNA and CDR2 YSLEER. Trimming pared 0 bases from V and 8 bases from J, leaving 16 bases between. CDR3 sequence: CASSQDRYGAGEKLFF. For the CDR3, the DNA is TGCGCCAGCAGCCAAGATCGTTATGGGGCGGGGGAAAAACTGTTTTTT.

This sequence joins TRBV5-6 and TRBJ1-3, with a possible D match to TRBD1 (5 bases). Looked up from germline, CDR1 is SGHDT and CDR2 is YYEEEE. The CDR3 contains 15 residues. V lost 0 bases and J 2 bases, leaving 9 bases between the germline ends. The CDR3 protein is CASSLDLGAGNTIYF. In DNA form, the CDR3 reads TGTGCCAGCAGCTTGGATCTAGGGGCTGGAAACACCATATATTTT.

The chain is built from TRBV2 and TRBJ2-3; D call uncertain. V lost 2 bases and J 0 bases, leaving 9 bases between the germline ends. The CDR3 has 15 amino acids. The germline V gene has CDR1 SNHLY and CDR2 FYNNEI. CDR3: CASSEMAGSTDTQYF. For the CDR3, the DNA is TGTGCCAGCAGTGAAATGGCAGGCAGCACAGATACGCAGTATTTT.

The genes are TRBV28 and TRBJ1-1, with D unresolved. The CDR3 covers 12 residues. Germline values: CDR1 MDHEN, CDR2 SYDVKM. V lost 6 bases and J 8 bases, leaving 13 bases between the germline ends. The CDR3 reads CASRTGRGEAFF. In nucleotides, the CDR3 is TGTGCCAGCAGAACCGGTAGAGGGGAAGCTTTCTTT.

This clone came up a few times. The chain couples TRBV2 to TRBJ2-1; D perhaps matches TRBD1 (6 bases). V was shortened by 6 bases and J by 4 bases, with 7 bases between the two germline ends. This CDR3 is built from 12 residues. Germline values: CDR1 SNHLY, CDR2 FYNNEI. The CDR3 DNA follows: TGTGCCAGCAGAGGGGGATACAATGAGCAGTTCTTC. Translated: CASRGGYNEQFF.

This clone was found a few times. Other DNA sequences in this specimen translate into the identical CDR3. V gene TRBV7-2 combines with J gene TRBJ1-3; D unresolved. Trimming took 0 bases from V and 0 from J, leaving 3 bases between them. Germline lookup yields CDR1 SGHTA and CDR2 FQGNSA. The CDR3 totals 14 residues. The CDR3 region is CASSLAGSGNTIYF. The CDR3 DNA follows: TGTGCCAGCAGCTTAGCCGGCTCTGGAAACACCATATATTTT.

This clone has a handful of counts. The V call is TRBV2, the J call TRBJ2-1, with 11 nucleotides matching TRBD1. J gave up 8 bases and V 6 bases, and 3 bases lay outside the gene matches. Per germline, CDR1 SNHLY and CDR2 FYNNEI. The CDR3 consists of 13 residues. The CDR3 DNA reads TGTGCCAGCAGGGGGACAGGGGGACATGAGCAGTTCTTC. Translating gives CASRGTGGHEQFF.